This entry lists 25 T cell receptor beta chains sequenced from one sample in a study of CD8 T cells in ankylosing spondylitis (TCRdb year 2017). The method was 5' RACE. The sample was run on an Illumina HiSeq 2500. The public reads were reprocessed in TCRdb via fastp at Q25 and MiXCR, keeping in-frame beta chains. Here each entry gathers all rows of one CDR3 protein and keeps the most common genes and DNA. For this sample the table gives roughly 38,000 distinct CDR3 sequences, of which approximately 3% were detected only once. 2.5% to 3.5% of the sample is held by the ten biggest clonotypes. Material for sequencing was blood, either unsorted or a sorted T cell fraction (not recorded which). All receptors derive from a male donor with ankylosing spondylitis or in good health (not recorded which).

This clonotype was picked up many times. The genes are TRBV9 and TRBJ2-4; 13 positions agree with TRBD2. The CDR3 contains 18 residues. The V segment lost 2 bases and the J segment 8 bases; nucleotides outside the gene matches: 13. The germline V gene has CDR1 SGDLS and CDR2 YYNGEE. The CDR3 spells CASSVGLAGSLVKDIQYF. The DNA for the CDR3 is TGTGCCAGCAGCGTGGGACTAGCGGGATCCCTCGTGAAAGACATTCAGTACTTC.

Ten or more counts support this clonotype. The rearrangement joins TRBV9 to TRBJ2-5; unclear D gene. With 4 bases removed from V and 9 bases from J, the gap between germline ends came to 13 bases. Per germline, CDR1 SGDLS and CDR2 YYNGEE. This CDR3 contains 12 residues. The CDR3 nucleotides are TGTGCCAGCAGCCCCGACGGCGCGGCCCAGTACTTC. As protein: CASSPDGAAQYF. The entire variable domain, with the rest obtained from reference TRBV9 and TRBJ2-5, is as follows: DSGVTQTPKHLITATGQRVTLRCSPRSGDLSVYWYQQSLDQGLQFLIQYYNGEERAKGNILERFSAQQFPDLHSELNLSSLELGDSALYFCASSPDGAAQYFGPGTRLLVL.

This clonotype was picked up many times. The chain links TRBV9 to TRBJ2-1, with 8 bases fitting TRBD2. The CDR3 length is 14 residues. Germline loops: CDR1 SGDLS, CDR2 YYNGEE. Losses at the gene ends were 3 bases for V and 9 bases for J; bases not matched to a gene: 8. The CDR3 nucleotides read TGTGCCAGCAGCGCAGCGGGAGCCGACTTTGAGCAGTTCTTC. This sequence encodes CASSAAGADFEQFF.

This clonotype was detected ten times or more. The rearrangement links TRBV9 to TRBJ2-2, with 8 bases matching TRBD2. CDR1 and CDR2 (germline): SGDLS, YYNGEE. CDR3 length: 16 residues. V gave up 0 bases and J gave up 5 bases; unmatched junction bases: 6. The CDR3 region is CASSVAPGRGTGELFF. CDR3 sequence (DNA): TGTGCCAGCAGCGTAGCGCCCGGGAGGGGGACCGGGGAGCTGTTTTTT.

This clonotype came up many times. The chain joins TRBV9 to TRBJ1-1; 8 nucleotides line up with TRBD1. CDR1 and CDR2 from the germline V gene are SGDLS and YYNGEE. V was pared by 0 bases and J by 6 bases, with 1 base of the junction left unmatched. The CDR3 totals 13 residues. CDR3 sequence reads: CASSVAGGPEAFF. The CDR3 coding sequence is TGTGCCAGCAGCGTAGCAGGGGGCCCTGAAGCTTTCTTT.

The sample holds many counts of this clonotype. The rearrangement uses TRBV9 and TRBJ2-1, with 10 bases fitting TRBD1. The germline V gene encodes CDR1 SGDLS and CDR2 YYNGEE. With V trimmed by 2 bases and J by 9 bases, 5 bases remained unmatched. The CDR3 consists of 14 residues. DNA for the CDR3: TGTGCCAGCAGCGTCGGGACAGGGGTCGGTGAGCAGTTCTTC. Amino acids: CASSVGTGVGEQFF.

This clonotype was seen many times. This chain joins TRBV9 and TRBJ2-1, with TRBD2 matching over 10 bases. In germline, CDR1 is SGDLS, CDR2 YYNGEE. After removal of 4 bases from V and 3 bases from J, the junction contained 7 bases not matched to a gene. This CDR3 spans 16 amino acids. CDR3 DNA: TGTGCCAGCAGCTTAATAGCGGGAGGTAGCTACAATGAGCAGTTCTTC. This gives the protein CASSLIAGGSYNEQFF.

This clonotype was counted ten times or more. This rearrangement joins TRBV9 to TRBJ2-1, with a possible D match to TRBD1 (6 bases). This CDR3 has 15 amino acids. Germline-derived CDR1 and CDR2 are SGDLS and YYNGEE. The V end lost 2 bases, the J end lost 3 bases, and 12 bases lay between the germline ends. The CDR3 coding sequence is TGTGCCAGCAGCGTCGATAGGGGGAACTACAATGAGCAGTTCTTC. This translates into CASSVDRGNYNEQFF.

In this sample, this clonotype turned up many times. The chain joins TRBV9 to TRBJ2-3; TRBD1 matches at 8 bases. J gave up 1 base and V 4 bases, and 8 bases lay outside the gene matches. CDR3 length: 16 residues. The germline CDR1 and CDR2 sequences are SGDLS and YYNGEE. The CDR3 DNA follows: TGTGCCAGCAGCCCCCGACAGGGGATTGGCACAGATACGCAGTATTTT. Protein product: CASSPRQGIGTDTQYF.

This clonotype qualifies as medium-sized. The CDR3 sequence: CAVQTGTGGETQYF. DNA for the CDR3: TGTGCCGTCCAAACCGGGACAGGGGGAGAGACCCAGTACTTC. The chain recombines TRBV10-3 with TRBJ2-5, with 11 bases identical to TRBD1. This CDR3 spans 14 amino acids. J was trimmed by 4 bases and V by 11 bases; bases with no gene match: 9. CDR1 and CDR2 from the germline V gene are ENHRY and SYGVKD.

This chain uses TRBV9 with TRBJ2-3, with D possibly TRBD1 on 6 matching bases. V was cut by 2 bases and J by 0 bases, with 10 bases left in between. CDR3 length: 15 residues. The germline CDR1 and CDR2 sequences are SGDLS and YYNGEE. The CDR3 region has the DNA TGTGCCAGCAGCGTTGACAGGACGAGCACAGATACGCAGTATTTT. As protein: CASSVDRTSTDTQYF.

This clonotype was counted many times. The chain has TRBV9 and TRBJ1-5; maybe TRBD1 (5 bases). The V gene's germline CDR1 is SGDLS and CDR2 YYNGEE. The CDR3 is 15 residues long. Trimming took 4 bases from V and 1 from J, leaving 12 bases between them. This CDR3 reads CASSPLGDSNQPQHF. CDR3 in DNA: TGTGCCAGCAGCCCTCTGGGGGACAGCAATCAGCCCCAGCATTTT.

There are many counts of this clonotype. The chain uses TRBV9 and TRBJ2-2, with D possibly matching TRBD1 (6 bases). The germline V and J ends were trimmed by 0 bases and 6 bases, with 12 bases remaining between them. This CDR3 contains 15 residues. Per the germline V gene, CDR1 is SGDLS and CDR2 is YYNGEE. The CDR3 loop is CASSVAGTHSGELFF. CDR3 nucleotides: TGTGCCAGCAGCGTAGCCGGGACACATTCCGGGGAGCTGTTTTTT.

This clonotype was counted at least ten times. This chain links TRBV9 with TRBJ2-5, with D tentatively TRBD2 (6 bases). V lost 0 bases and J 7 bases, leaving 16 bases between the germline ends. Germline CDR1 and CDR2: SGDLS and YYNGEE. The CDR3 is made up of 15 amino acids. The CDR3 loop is CASSVARGPEGTQYF. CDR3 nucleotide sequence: TGTGCCAGCAGCGTAGCGCGTGGGCCGGAGGGGACCCAGTACTTC.

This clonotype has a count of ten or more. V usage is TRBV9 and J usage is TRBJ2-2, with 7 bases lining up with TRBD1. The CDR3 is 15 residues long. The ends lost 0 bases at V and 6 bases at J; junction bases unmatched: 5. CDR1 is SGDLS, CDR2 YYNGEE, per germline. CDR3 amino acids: CASSVGQGVPGELFF. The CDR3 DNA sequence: TGTGCCAGCAGCGTAGGCCAGGGGGTCCCCGGGGAGCTGTTTTTT.

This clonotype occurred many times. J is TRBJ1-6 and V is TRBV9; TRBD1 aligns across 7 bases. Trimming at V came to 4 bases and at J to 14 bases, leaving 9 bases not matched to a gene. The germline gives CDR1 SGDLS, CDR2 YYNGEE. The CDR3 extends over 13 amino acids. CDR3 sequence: CASSPRQGESLHF. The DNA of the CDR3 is TGTGCCAGCAGCCCCCGACAGGGAGAGTCCCTCCACTTT.

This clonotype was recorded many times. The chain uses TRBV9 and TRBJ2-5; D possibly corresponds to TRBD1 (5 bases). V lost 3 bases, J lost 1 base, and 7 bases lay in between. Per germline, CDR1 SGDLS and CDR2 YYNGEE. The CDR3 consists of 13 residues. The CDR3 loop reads CASSAQVQETQYF. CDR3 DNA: TGTGCCAGCAGCGCACAGGTCCAAGAGACCCAGTACTTC.

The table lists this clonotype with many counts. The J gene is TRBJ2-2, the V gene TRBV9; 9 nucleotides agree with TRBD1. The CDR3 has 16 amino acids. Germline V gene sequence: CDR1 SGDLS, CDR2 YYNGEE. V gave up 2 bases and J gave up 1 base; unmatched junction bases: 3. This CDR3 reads CASSVRQGGNTGELFF. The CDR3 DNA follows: TGTGCCAGCAGCGTCCGACAGGGGGGGAACACCGGGGAGCTGTTTTTT.

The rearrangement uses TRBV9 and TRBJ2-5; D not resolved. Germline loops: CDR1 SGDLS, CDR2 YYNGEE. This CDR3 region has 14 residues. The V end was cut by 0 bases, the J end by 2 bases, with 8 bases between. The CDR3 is CASSVGPPQETQYF. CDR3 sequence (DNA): TGTGCCAGCAGCGTAGGGCCACCACAAGAGACCCAGTACTTC.

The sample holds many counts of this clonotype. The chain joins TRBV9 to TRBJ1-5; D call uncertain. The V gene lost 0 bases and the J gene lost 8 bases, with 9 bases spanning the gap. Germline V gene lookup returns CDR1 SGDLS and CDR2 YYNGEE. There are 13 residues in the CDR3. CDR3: CASSVEGREPQHF. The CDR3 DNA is TGTGCCAGCAGCGTAGAAGGGAGGGAGCCCCAGCATTTT.

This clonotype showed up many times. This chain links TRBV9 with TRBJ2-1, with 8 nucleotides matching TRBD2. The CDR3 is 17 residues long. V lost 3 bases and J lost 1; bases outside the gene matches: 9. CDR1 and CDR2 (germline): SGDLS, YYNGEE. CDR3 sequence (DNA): TGTGCCAGCAGCGGCATGGGTAGCGGGAAGTCCTACAATGAGCAGTTCTTC. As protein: CASSGMGSGKSYNEQFF.

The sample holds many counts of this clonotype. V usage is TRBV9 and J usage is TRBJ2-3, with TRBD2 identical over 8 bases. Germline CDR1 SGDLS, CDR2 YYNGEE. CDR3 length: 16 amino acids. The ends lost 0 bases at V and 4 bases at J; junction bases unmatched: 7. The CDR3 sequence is CASSVVASGYADTQYF. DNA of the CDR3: TGTGCCAGCAGCGTAGTGGCTAGCGGGTATGCAGATACGCAGTATTTT.

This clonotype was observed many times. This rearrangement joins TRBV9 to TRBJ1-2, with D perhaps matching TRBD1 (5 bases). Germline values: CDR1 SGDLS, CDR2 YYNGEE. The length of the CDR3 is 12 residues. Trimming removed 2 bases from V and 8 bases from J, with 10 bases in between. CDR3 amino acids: CASSVGGHGYTF. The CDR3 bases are TGTGCCAGCAGCGTCGGCGGACACGGCTACACCTTC.

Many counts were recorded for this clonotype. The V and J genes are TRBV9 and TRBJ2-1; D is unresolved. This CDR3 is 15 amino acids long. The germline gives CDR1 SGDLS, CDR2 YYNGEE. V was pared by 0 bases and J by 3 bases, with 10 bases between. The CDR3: CASSVVGADYNEQFF. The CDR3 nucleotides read TGTGCCAGCAGCGTAGTCGGAGCCGACTACAATGAGCAGTTCTTC. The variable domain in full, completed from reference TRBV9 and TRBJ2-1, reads DSGVTQTPKHLITATGQRVTLRCSPRSGDLSVYWYQQSLDQGLQFLIQYYNGEERAKGNILERFSAQQFPDLHSELNLSSLELGDSALYFCASSVVGADYNEQFFGPGTRLTVL.

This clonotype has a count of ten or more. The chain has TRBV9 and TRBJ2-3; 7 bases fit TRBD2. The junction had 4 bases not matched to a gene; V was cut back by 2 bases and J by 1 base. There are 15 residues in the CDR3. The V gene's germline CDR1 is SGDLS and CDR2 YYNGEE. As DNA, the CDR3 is TGTGCCAGCAGCGTTCGGGGGGAGCGCACAGATACGCAGTATTTT. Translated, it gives CASSVRGERTDTQYF.